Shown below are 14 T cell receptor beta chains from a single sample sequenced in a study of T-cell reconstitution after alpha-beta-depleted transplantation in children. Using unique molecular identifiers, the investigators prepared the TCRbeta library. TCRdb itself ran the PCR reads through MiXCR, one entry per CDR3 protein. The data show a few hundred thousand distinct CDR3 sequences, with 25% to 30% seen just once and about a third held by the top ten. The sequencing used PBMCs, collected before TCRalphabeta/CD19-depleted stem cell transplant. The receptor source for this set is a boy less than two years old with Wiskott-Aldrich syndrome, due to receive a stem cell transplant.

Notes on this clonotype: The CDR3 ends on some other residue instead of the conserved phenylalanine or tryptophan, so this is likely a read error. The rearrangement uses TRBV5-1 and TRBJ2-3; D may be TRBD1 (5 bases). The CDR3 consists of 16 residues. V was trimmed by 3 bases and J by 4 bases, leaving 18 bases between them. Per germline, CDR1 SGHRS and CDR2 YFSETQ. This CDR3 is CASSSTGYPGADTQYS. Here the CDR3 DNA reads TGCGCCAGCAGCTCCACAGGTTACCCTGGGGCAGATACGCAGTATTCT.

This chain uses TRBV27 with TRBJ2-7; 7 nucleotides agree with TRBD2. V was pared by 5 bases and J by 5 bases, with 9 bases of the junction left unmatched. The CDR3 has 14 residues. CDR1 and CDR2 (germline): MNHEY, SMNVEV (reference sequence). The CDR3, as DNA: TGTGCCAGCAGTCCCACTAGCGTAGGAAACGAGCAGTACTTC. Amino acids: CASSPTSVGNEQYF.

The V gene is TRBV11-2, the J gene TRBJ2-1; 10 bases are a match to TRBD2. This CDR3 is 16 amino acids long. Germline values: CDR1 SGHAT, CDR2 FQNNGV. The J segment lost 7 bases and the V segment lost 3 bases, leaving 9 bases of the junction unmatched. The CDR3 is CASSFSASGRGNEQFF. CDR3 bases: TGTGCCAGCAGCTTCTCCGCTAGCGGGAGAGGAAATGAGCAGTTCTTC.

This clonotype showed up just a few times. The CDR3 spells CASSLGISQETQYF. The CDR3 nucleotides read TGCGCCAGCAGCTTGGGCATCAGCCAAGAGACCCAGTACTTC. The genes are TRBV5-1 and TRBJ2-5, with unresolved D. The V end was cut by 0 bases, the J end by 1 base, with 7 bases between. This CDR3 spans 14 amino acids. From germline, CDR1 is SGHRS and CDR2 YFSETQ.

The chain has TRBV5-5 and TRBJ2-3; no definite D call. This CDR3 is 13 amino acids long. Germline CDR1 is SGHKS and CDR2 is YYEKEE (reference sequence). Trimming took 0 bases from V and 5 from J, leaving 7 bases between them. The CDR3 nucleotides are TGTGCCAGCAGCTTGGCTGCGCGAGATACGCAGTATTTT. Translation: CASSLAARDTQYF.

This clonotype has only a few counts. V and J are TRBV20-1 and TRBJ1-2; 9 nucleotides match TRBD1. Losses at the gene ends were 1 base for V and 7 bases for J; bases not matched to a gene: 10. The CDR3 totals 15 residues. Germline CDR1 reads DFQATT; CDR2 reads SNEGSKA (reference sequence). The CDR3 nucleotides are TGCAGTGCTAGAGCTCTTACAGGGGGCGAACGTGGCTACACCTTC. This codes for CSARALTGGERGYTF.

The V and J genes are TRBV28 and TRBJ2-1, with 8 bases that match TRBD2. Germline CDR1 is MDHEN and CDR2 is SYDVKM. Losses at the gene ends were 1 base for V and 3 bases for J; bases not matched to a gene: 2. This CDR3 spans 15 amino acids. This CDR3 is CASSLYAGGYNEQFF. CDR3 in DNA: TGTGCCAGCAGTTTATATGCGGGAGGCTACAATGAGCAGTTCTTC.

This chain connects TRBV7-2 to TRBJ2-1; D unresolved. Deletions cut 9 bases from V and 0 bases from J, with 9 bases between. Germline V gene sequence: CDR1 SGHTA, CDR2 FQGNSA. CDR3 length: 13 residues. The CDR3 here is CASLISSYNEQFF. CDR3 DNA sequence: TGTGCCAGTCTCATTAGCTCCTACAATGAGCAGTTCTTC. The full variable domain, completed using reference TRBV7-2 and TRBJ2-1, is GAGVSQSPSNKVTEKGKDVELRCDPISGHTALYWYRQSLGQGLEFLIYFQGNSAPDKSGLPSDRFSAERTGGSVSTLTIQRTQQEDSAVYLCASLISSYNEQFFGPGTRLTVL.

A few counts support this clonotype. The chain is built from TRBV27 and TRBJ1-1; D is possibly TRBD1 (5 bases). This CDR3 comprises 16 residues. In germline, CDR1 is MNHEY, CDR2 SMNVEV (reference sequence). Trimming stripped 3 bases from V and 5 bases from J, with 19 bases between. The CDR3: CASSFRVKGLGTEAFF. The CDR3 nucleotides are TGTGCCAGCAGTTTTAGGGTAAAGGGGCTGGGAACTGAAGCTTTCTTT.

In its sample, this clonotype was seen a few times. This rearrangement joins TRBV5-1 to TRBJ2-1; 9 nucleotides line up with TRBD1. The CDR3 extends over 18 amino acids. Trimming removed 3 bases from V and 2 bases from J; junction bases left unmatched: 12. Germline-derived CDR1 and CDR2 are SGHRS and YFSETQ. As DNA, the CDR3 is TGCGCCAGCAGCTATCCGGGACAGGGAGTCATACCCTACAATGAGCAGTTCTTC. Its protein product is CASSYPGQGVIPYNEQFF.

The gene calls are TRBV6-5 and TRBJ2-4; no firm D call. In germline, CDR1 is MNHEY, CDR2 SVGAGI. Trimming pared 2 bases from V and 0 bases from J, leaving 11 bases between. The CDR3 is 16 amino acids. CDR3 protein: CASSYNVNLAKNIQYF. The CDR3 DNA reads TGTGCCAGCAGTTACAATGTCAACTTAGCCAAAAACATTCAGTACTTC.

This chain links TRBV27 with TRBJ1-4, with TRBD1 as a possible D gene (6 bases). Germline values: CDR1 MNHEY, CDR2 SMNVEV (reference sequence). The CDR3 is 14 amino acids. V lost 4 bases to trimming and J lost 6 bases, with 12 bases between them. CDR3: CASSWGAFDEKLFF. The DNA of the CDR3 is TGTGCCAGCAGTTGGGGGGCGTTTGATGAAAAACTGTTTTTT.

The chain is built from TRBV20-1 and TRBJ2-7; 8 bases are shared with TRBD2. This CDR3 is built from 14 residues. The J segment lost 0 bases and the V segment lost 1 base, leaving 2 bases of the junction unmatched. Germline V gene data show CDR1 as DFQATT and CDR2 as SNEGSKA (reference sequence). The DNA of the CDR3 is TGCAGTGCTAGAGCGGGGGGGAGCTCCTACGAGCAGTACTTC. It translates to CSARAGGSSYEQYF.

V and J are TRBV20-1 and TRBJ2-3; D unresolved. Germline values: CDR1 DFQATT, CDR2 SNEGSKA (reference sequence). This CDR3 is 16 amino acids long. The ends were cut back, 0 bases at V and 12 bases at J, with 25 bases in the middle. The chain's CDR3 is CSARDLRTEPIPHQYF. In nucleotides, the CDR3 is TGCAGTGCTAGAGATCTGAGAACGGAACCGATCCCTCACCAGTATTTT.